This TCR beta chain was recovered during a study of T cells in Graves' hyperthyroidism and ophthalmopathy. Researchers amplified the TCR beta CDR3 regions from RNA transcripts. RT-PCR in the first round (using the HTBI primer set) targeted the TCR CDR3. TCRdb reanalysed the multiplex PCR reads using MiXCR and keeps one entry per CDR3 protein. The sample shows about 410,000 distinct CDR3 sequences, around 15% of them seen only once. Study-level points and caveats: Most thyroid clonotypes expanded above 0.001 were also detected in blood.

This clonotype appeared many times. Its antigen is as yet unknown. Uncontrolled infection, other autoimmune disease, pregnancy or lactation excluded patients. Germline V lookup: CDR1 SGHRS, CDR2 YFSETQ. With 0 bases removed from V and 2 bases from J, the gap between germline ends came to 16 bases. The CDR3 is made up of 17 amino acids. The TCR originated in a man aged 18 to 30 with Graves' ophthalmopathy. The sequencing sample was made of blood. V usage is TRBV5-1 and J usage is TRBJ2-3, with D perhaps matching TRBD1 (5 bases). The CDR3: CASSLVSDSRATDTQYF. In DNA form, the CDR3 reads TGCGCCAGCAGCTTGGTTTCAGACAGCAGGGCCACAGATACGCAGTATTTT.